This T cell receptor (beta chain) was captured by sequencing in a study of blood T cell repertoires in COVID-19. About the research overall: COVID-19 samples collected from the United States, Italy and Spain covered acute and convalescent phases.

The CDR3 extends over 17 amino acids. V lost 6 bases, J lost 2 bases, and 17 bases lay in between. The germline V gene encodes CDR1 MDHEN and CDR2 SYDVKM. Per the authors' pipeline: By means of reference gene primer amplification, nucleated cell counts were estimated. Measured with immunoSEQ multiplex PCR; TCRdb has only the in-frame clones, and not every one. The V and J calls and clone size come from that table; D and trimming were worked out from the DNA. This sample has 90,000 to 150,000 clones, with roughly 79% found just once. The source material was peripheral blood. V gene TRBV28 combines with J gene TRBJ2-6; tentatively, D is TRBD1 (6 bases). The origin of this receptor is a human donor in a cohort sampled during active COVID-19. CDR3 amino acids: CASSRTRQVPGANVLTF. CDR3 sequence (DNA): TGTGCCAGCAGCCGTACGCGACAGGTTCCTGGGGCCAACGTCCTGACTTTC.